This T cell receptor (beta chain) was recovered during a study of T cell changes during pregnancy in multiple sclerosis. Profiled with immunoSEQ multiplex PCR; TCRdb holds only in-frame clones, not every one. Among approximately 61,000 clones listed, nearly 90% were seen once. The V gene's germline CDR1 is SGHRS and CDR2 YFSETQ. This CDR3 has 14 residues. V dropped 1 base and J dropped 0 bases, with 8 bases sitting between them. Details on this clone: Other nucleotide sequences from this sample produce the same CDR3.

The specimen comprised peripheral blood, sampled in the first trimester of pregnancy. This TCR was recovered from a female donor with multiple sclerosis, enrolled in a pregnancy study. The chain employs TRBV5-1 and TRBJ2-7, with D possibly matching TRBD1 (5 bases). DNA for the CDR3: TGCGCCAGCAGCTTGTCAGGGTACTCCTACGAGCAGTACTTC. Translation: CASSLSGYSYEQYF.